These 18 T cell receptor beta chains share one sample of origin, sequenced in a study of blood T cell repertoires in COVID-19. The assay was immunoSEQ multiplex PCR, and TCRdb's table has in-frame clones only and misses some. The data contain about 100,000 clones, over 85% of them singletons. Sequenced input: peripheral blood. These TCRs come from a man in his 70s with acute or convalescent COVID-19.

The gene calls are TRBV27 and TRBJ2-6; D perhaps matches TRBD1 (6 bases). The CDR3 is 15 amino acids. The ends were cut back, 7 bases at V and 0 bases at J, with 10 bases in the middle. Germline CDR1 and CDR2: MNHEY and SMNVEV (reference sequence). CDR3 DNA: TGTGCCAGCACGGGACATAGCTCTGGGGCCAACGTCCTGACTTTC. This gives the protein CASTGHSSGANVLTF.

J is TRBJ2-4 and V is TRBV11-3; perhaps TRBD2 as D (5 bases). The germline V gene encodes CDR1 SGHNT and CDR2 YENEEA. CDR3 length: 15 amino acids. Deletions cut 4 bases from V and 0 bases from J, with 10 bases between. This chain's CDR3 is CASSSRTLAKNIQYF. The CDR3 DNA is TGTGCCAGCAGCTCAAGGACTCTAGCCAAAAACATTCAGTACTTC.

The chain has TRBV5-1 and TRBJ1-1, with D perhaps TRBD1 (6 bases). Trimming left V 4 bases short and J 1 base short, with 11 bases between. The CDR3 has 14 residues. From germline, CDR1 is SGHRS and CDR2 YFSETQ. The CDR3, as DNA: TGCGCCAGCAGCCCGAGGACAGCGAACACTGAAGCTTTCTTT. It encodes CASSPRTANTEAFF.

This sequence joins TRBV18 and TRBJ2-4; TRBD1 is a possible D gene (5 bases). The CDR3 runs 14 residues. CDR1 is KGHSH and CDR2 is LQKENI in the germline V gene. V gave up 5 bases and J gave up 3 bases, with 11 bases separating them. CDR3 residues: CASSRAQVKNIQYF. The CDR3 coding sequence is TGTGCCAGCTCAAGAGCACAGGTCAAAAACATTCAGTACTTC. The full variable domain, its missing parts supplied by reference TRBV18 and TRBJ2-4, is NAGVMQNPRHLVRRRGQEARLRCSPMKGHSHVYWYRQLPEEGLKFMVYLQKENIIDESGMPKERFSAEFPKEGPSILRIQQVVRGDSAAYFCASSRAQVKNIQYFGAGTRLSVL.

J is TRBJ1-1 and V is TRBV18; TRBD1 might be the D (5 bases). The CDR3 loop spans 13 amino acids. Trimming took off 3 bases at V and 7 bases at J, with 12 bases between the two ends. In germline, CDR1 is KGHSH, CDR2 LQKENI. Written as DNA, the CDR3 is TGTGCCAGCTCACCCCCGGGGGACCGTGAAGCTTTCTTT. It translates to CASSPPGDREAFF. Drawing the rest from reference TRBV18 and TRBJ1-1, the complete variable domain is NAGVMQNPRHLVRRRGQEARLRCSPMKGHSHVYWYRQLPEEGLKFMVYLQKENIIDESGMPKERFSAEFPKEGPSILRIQQVVRGDSAAYFCASSPPGDREAFFGQGTRLTVV.

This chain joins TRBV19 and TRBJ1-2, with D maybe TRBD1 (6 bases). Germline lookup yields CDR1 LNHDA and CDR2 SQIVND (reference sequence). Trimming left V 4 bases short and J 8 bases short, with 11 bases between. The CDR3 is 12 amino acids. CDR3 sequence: CASSTGQSGYTF. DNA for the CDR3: TGTGCCAGTAGTACCGGACAGAGCGGCTACACCTTC.

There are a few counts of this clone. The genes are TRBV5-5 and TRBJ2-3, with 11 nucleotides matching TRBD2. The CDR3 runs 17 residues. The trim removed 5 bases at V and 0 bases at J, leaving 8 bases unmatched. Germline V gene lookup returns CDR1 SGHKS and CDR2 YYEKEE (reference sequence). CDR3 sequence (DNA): TGTGCCAGCAGTTCCGACGGGACTAGCGGTAGCACAGATACGCAGTATTTT. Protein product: CASSSDGTSGSTDTQYF.

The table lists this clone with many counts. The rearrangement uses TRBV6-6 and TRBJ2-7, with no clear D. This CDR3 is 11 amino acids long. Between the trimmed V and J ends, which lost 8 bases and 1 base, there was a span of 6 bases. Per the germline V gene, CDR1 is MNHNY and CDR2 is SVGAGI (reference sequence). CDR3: CASGRSYEQYF. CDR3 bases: TGTGCCAGCGGCCGATCCTACGAGCAGTACTTC.

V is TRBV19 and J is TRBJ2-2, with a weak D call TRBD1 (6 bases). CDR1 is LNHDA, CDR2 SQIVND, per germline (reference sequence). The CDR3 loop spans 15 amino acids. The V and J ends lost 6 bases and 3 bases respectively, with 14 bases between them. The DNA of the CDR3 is TGTGCCAGTAGGCGCCGGGACATTGACACCGGGGAGCTGTTTTTT. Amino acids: CASRRRDIDTGELFF.

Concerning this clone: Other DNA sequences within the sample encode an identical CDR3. In DNA form, the CDR3 reads TGTGCCACCAGCAGAGGATCCAGGATGAACACTGAAGCTTTCTTT. Its translation is CATSRGSRMNTEAFF. The genes are TRBV15 and TRBJ1-1; D ambiguous. Germline CDR1 is LNHNV and CDR2 is YYDKDF (reference sequence). V lost 1 base to trimming and J lost 0 bases, with 9 bases between them. This CDR3 is built from 15 residues.

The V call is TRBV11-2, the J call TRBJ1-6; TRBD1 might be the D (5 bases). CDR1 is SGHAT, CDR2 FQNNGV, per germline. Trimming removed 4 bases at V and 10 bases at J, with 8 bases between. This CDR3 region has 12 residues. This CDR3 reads CASSSQGSPLHF. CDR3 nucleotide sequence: TGTGCCAGCAGCTCTCAGGGATCACCCCTCCACTTT.

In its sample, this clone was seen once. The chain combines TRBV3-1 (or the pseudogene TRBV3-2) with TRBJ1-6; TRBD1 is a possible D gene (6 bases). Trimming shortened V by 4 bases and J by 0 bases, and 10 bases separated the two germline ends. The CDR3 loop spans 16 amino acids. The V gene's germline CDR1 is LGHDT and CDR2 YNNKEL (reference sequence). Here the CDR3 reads CASSLRGNSYNSPLHF. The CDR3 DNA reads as TGTGCCAGCAGCCTCAGGGGAAACTCCTATAATTCACCCCTCCACTTT.

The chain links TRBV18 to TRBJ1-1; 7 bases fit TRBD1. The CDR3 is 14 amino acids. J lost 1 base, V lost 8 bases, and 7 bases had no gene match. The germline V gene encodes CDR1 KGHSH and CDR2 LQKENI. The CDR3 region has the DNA TGTGCCAGCGAACAGGGACAGAAGAACACTGAAGCTTTCTTT. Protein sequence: CASEQGQKNTEAFF.

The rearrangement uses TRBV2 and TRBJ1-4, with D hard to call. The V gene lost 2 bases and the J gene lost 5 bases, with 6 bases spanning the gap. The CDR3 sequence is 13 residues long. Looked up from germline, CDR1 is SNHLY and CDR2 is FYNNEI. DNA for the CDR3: TGTGCCAGCAGTGAATGGGAGAATGAAAAACTGTTTTTT. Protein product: CASSEWENEKLFF.

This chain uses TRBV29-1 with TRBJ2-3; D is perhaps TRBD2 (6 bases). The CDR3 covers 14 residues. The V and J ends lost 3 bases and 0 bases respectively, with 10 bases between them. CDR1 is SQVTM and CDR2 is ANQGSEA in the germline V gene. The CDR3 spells CSVDAGPSTDTQYF. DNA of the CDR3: TGCAGCGTTGACGCGGGACCTAGCACAGATACGCAGTATTTT.

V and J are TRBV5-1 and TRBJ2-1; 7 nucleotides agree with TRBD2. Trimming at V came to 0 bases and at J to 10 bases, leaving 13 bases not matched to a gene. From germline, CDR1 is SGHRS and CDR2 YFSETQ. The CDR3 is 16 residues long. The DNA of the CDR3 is TGCGCCAGCAGCTTGGAAGTTTTCGCGGGGGAGGGGGAGCAGTTCTTC. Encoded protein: CASSLEVFAGEGEQFF.

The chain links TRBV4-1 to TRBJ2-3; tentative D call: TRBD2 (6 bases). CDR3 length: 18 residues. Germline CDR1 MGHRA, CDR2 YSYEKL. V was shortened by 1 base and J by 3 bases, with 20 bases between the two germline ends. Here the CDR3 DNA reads TGCGCCAGCAGCCAAGGGTGGGACTCCGGCGGAAAGACAGATACGCAGTATTTT. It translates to CASSQGWDSGGKTDTQYF.

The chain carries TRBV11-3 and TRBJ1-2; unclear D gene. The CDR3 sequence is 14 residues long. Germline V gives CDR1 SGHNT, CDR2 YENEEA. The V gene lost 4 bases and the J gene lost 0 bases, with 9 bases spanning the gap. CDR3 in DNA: TGTGCCAGCAGCTCCCGGGTGTCTAACTATGGCTACACCTTC. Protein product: CASSSRVSNYGYTF.